The 24 T cell receptor beta chains below come from one sample, sequenced in a study of beta chain features in type 1 diabetes. All of the isolated RNA was reverse transcribed, so expressed TCRB transcripts were sequenced. Here immunoSEQ multiplex PCR was the method, and the copy in TCRdb shows in-frame clones only, minus some. The sample includes about half a million clones, around 28% of them seen just once. The specimen sequenced was naive CD4+ T cells from blood. Every receptor here comes from a man younger than 35 in good health.

The rearrangement links TRBV28 to TRBJ1-2, with D hard to call. Germline lookup yields CDR1 MDHEN and CDR2 SYDVKM. The CDR3 extends over 13 amino acids. Trimming removed 3 bases from V and 4 bases from J, with 9 bases in between. CDR3 DNA sequence: TGTGCCAGCAGTTTGGCGGGGTCCTATGGCTACACCTTC. Translating it yields CASSLAGSYGYTF.

The chain links TRBV13 to TRBJ1-4; TRBD1 matches at 8 bases. V was pared by 2 bases and J by 8 bases, with 7 bases of the junction left unmatched. The CDR3 length is 15 residues. Germline-derived CDR1 and CDR2 are PRHDT and FYEKMQ (reference sequence). CDR3 protein: CASSLRAGGGEKLFF. The CDR3 nucleotides read TGTGCCAGCAGCTTACGGGCAGGGGGCGGAGAAAAACTGTTTTTT.

The table lists this clone with a few counts. The junction does not match germline at one end; this may be a read error. This chain connects TRBV9 to TRBJ2-5; D is undetermined. The CDR3 runs to 14 residues. The germline CDR1 and CDR2 sequences are SGDLS and YYNGEE. This CDR3 is CASSDQANQGTQYF. Here the CDR3 DNA reads TGTGCCAGCAGCGATCAAGCAAACCAAGGGACCCAGTACTTC.

The chain carries TRBV7-3 and TRBJ1-2; TRBD1 matches 9 bases. CDR1 is SGHTA, CDR2 FQGTGA, per germline. V lost 5 bases to trimming and J lost 7 bases; unmatched junction nucleotides: 14. The CDR3 loop spans 16 amino acids. This CDR3 reads CASSPSAGQGMGGYTF. Written as DNA, the CDR3 is TGTGCCAGCAGCCCCTCGGCTGGACAGGGGATGGGTGGCTACACCTTC.

The chain couples TRBV6-5 to TRBJ2-7, with 7 positions matching TRBD1. The V and J ends lost 6 bases and 1 base, in that order; junction bases with no gene match: 6. This CDR3 is 14 amino acids long. The germline gives CDR1 MNHEY, CDR2 SVGAGI. The CDR3 sequence is CASSRQGSSYEQYF. The CDR3 region has the DNA TGTGCCAGCAGCCGACAGGGATCATCCTACGAGCAGTACTTC.

The V gene is TRBV30, the J gene TRBJ1-5; D possibly corresponds to TRBD1 (6 bases). This CDR3 is 13 amino acids long. Germline V lookup: CDR1 GTSNPN, CDR2 SVGIG (reference sequence). V gave up 3 bases and J gave up 9 bases, with 15 bases separating them. This CDR3 reads CAWRGHSSTPQHF. Written as DNA, the CDR3 is TGTGCCTGGAGGGGACATTCCTCTACGCCCCAGCATTTT.

This clone has only a few counts. The chain is built from TRBV25-1 and TRBJ2-1; tentatively, D is TRBD2 (5 bases). V shed 6 bases and J shed 7 bases, with 13 bases lying between them. The CDR3 runs to 13 residues. Germline loops: CDR1 MGHDK, CDR2 SYGVNS. The CDR3 DNA reads as TGTGCCAGCAGCCCCCGTAGCGCGAATGAGCAGTTCTTC. As protein: CASSPRSANEQFF.

The sample holds a few counts of this clone. V gene TRBV23-1 combines with J gene TRBJ2-7; 7 positions agree with TRBD1. TRBV23-1 has ORF status, its function being uncertain. The V segment lost 4 bases and the J segment 7 bases; nucleotides outside the gene matches: 10. The CDR3 is made up of 14 amino acids. The CDR3: CASSRIFQGVEQYF. For the CDR3, the DNA is TGCGCCAGCAGTCGGATCTTTCAGGGGGTGGAGCAGTACTTC.

V gene TRBV4-3 combines with J gene TRBJ2-1; D not resolved. The CDR3 is 13 residues long. V dropped 4 bases and J dropped 3 bases, with 7 bases sitting between them. Germline V gene data show CDR1 as LGHNA and CDR2 as YSLEER. The CDR3 DNA reads TGCGCCAGCAGCCGGCGTGACTACAATGAGCAGTTCTTC. It encodes CASSRRDYNEQFF.

The genes are TRBV30 and TRBJ2-7, with no clear D. This CDR3 has 14 residues. Trimming took off 2 bases at V and 3 bases at J, with 14 bases between the two ends. Per the germline V gene, CDR1 is GTSNPN and CDR2 is SVGIG (reference sequence). In DNA form, the CDR3 reads TGTGCCTGGAGTAAGCCTCCAGGAAACTACGAGCAGTACTTC. This translates into CAWSKPPGNYEQYF.

Regarding this clone: This sample includes further DNA sequences coding for the same CDR3. The chain combines TRBV29-1 with TRBJ1-5; D is uncertain. This CDR3 has 13 residues. Germline CDR1 is SQVTM and CDR2 is ANQGSEA. V was cut by 4 bases and J by 0 bases, with 7 bases left in between. CDR3 bases: TGCAGCGTTGTGACCGGTAGCAATCAGCCCCAGCATTTT. It specifies CSVVTGSNQPQHF. Variable domain in full (rest from reference TRBV29-1 and TRBJ1-5): SAVISQKPSRDICQRGTSLTIQCQVDSQVTMMFWYRQQPGQSLTLIATANQGSEATYESGFVIDKFPISRPNLTFSTLTVSNMSPEDSSIYLCSVVTGSNQPQHFGDGTRLSIL.

The chain uses TRBV9 and TRBJ1-2; D not resolved. Per germline, CDR1 SGDLS and CDR2 YYNGEE. Trimming pared 3 bases from V and 4 bases from J, leaving 13 bases between. The CDR3 runs to 14 residues. This chain's CDR3 is CASSAQPESYGYTF. The CDR3 region has the DNA TGTGCCAGCAGCGCCCAACCTGAGTCCTATGGCTACACCTTC.

The gene calls are TRBV5-6 and TRBJ1-2; D remains unclear. The CDR3 is 14 residues long. Germline assignment: CDR1 SGHDT and CDR2 YYEEEE. V dropped 3 bases and J dropped 1 base, with 10 bases sitting between them. The CDR3 sequence: CASSSTGDNYGYTF. For the CDR3, the DNA is TGTGCCAGCAGCTCTACTGGAGATAACTATGGCTACACCTTC.

The chain combines TRBV7-9 with TRBJ2-4, with TRBD1 matching 9 bases. CDR1 and CDR2 from the germline V gene are SEHNR and FQNEAQ (reference sequence). This CDR3 spans 15 amino acids. Losses at the gene ends were 4 bases for V and 8 bases for J; bases not matched to a gene: 9. The CDR3 loop reads CASSSSGTGLDIQYF. The CDR3 nucleotides are TGTGCCAGCAGCTCAAGCGGGACAGGGCTGGACATTCAGTACTTC.

This CDR3 reads CASSPDRNYGYTF. In DNA form, the CDR3 reads TGTGCCAGCAGCCCTGACAGAAACTATGGCTACACCTTC. V and J are TRBV14 and TRBJ1-2, with D tentatively TRBD1 (5 bases). The V and J ends lost 4 bases and 2 bases respectively, with 8 bases between them. Looked up from germline, CDR1 is SGHDN and CDR2 is FVKESK. The CDR3 consists of 13 residues.

This chain uses TRBV29-1 with TRBJ1-2; TRBD1 matches 9 bases. V was pared by 7 bases and J by 3 bases, with 6 bases of the junction left unmatched. Germline-derived CDR1 and CDR2 are SQVTM and ANQGSEA. This CDR3 spans 13 amino acids. CDR3 sequence (DNA): TGCAGCGCAAGGGACAGGGTTGACTATGGCTACACCTTC. This gives the protein CSARDRVDYGYTF. Using reference TRBV29-1 and TRBJ1-2 for the parts outside the CDR3, the full variable domain is SAVISQKPSRDICQRGTSLTIQCQVDSQVTMMFWYRQQPGQSLTLIATANQGSEATYESGFVIDKFPISRPNLTFSTLTVSNMSPEDSSIYLCSARDRVDYGYTFGSGTRLTVV.

A few counts support this clone. The V gene is TRBV2, the J gene TRBJ1-1, with D hard to call. V lost 4 bases, J lost 4 bases, and 10 bases lay in between. This CDR3 contains 13 residues. Germline V gene lookup returns CDR1 SNHLY and CDR2 FYNNEI. CDR3 residues: CASSVEGLTEAFF. As DNA, the CDR3 is TGTGCCAGCAGTGTGGAGGGTCTCACTGAAGCTTTCTTT.

This rearrangement joins TRBV10-3 to TRBJ1-1, with TRBD1 matching over 7 bases. With V trimmed by 6 bases and J by 4 bases, 5 bases remained unmatched. CDR1 and CDR2 (germline): ENHRY, SYGVKD. This CDR3 is built from 13 residues. The CDR3 sequence: CAIRVGQATEAFF. CDR3 nucleotide sequence: TGTGCCATCAGAGTAGGACAGGCCACTGAAGCTTTCTTT.

This clone has more than one count but fewer than ten. The rearrangement uses TRBV29-1 and TRBJ2-3; tentatively, D is TRBD2 (6 bases). Germline CDR1 reads SQVTM; CDR2 reads ANQGSEA. V was clipped by 3 bases and J by 2 bases, with 15 bases between them. This CDR3 comprises 15 residues. This chain's CDR3 is CSVDGLGGPTDTQYF. In nucleotides, the CDR3 is TGCAGCGTTGACGGACTGGGAGGCCCCACAGATACGCAGTATTTT.

This chain links TRBV7-2 with TRBJ2-1; no firm D call. Trimming took off 5 bases at V and 3 bases at J, with 5 bases between the two ends. The CDR3 has 12 amino acids. From germline, CDR1 is SGHTA and CDR2 FQGNSA. The CDR3 DNA sequence: TGTGCCAGCAGCCATATCTACAATGAGCAGTTCTTC. Its translation: CASSHIYNEQFF.

The chain employs TRBV23-1 and TRBJ2-1; the D gene is possibly TRBD1 (7 bases). TRBV23-1 qualifies as an ORF whose function is uncertain. The CDR3 sequence is 18 residues long. V lost 3 bases, J lost 0 bases, and 18 bases lay in between. The CDR3 protein is CASSQWGAGQSSYNEQFF. CDR3 nucleotides: TGCGCCAGCAGTCAGTGGGGGGCGGGACAGAGCTCCTACAATGAGCAGTTCTTC.

The chain employs TRBV4-3 and TRBJ1-2; 8 nucleotides agree with TRBD1. Germline values: CDR1 LGHNA, CDR2 YSLEER. CDR3 length equals 20 residues. The V and J ends lost 0 bases and 4 bases, in that order; junction bases with no gene match: 19. The CDR3 reads CASSQDGTLGQGGLGYGYTF. The CDR3 DNA follows: TGCGCCAGCAGCCAAGATGGAACCCTCGGACAGGGCGGGTTGGGCTATGGCTACACCTTC.

This clone has a handful of counts. Other DNA variants within this sample encode the same CDR3. The V call is TRBV14, the J call TRBJ1-2; D unclear. The CDR3 totals 12 residues. Between the trimmed V and J ends, which lost 4 bases and 3 bases, there was a span of 6 bases. Germline V CDR1 and CDR2: SGHDN, FVKESK. CDR3 nucleotide sequence: TGTGCCAGCAGCCCCGCAGACTATGGCTACACCTTC. Encoded protein: CASSPADYGYTF.

To note about this clone: The germline gene is not matched at one end of the junction; a read error may be the cause. The chain carries TRBV4-1 and TRBJ2-5; D is possibly TRBD2 (6 bases). Looked up from germline, CDR1 is MGHRA and CDR2 is YSYEKL. There are 17 residues in the CDR3. This chain's CDR3 is CASSQDTLRGDQETQYF. The CDR3 DNA is TGCGCCAGCAGCCAAGATACCCTGCGGGGTGACCAGGAGACCCAGTACTTC.